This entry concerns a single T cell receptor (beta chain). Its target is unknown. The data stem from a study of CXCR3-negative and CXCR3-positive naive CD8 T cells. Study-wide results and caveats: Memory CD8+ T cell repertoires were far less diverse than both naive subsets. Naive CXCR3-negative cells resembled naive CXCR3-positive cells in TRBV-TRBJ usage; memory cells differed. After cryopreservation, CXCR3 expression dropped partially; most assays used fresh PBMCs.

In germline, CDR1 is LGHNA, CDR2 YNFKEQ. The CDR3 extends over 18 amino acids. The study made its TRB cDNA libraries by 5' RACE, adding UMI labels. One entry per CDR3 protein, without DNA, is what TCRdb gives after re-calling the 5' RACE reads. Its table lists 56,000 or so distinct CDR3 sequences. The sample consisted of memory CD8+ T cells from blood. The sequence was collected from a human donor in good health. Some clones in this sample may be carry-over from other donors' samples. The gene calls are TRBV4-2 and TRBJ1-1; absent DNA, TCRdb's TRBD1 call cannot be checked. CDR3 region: CASSQEFPPSRGNTEAFF.